In its sample, the clone carrying this T cell receptor (beta chain) was seen a few times. TCRdb re-analysed the 5' RACE reads in MiXCR, keeping a single row per CDR3 protein. Of 450,000 or so distinct CDR3 sequences listed, about 14% are singletons. This sample stems from a study of identical twins. Deletions cut 0 bases from V and 3 bases from J, with 10 bases between. CDR3 length: 14 residues. In germline, CDR1 is SGDLS, CDR2 YYNGEE. The sample was also linked to a second study, of yellow fever vaccine responses in identical twins.

This chain connects TRBV9 to TRBJ2-7, with no clear D. The sample taken for sequencing was CD4+ T cells sorted from blood. The TCR originated in a woman aged 18-30 years in good health. CDR3 DNA: TGTGCCAGCAGCGTAGCTCCGGGCGGCTACGAGCAGTACTTC. Residues: CASSVAPGGYEQYF.